The rows below give T cell receptor beta chains drawn from one sample of a study of cytomegalovirus exposure and HLA in healthy donors. Some clones are missing from TCRdb's copy, which holds only in-frame ones; the method was immunoSEQ multiplex PCR. The data show some 150,000 clones, about 77% seen once. Source material: PBMCs. The receptor source for this set is a female donor in good health and CMV-seronegative. Both conserved end residues are part of each CDR3. D genes are given only for firm matches. Clone size is stated in some rows and not others, as once, few, many or a class when expanded.

TRBD1	.	TRBV5-4	TRBJ2-1	TGTGCCAGCAGAGGGACAGGGATTCATGAGCAGTTCTTC	CASRGTGIHEQFF
.	.	TRBV28	TRBJ2-2	TGTGCCAGCTCTCTCCCCCTTACCACACGGGCCGGGGAGCTGTTTTTT	CASSLPLTTRAGELFF
TRBD1	.	TRBV28	TRBJ1-2	TGTGCCAGCAGAACATGGCTTCAAGACAGGGGTGGCTATGGCTACACCTTC	CASRTWLQDRGGYGYTF
.	once	TRBV19	TRBJ2-5	TGTGCCAGTAGTATACAGATATCGAATCAAGAGACCCAGTACTTC	CASSIQISNQETQYF
.	.	TRBV27	TRBJ2-2	TGTGCCAGCAGTTTATGGGCCCAGGGGCCCACCGGGGAGCTGTTTTTT	CASSLWAQGPTGELFF
.	once	TRBV9	TRBJ2-3	TGTGCCAGCAGCGTAGGCAGGGCGACAGATACGCAGTATTTT	CASSVGRATDTQYF
.	.	TRBV18	TRBJ1-1	TGTGCCAGCTCACTAGACAGGACACTAAGGGACACTGAAGCTTTCTTT	CASSLDRTLRDTEAFF
TRBD1	.	TRBV28	TRBJ2-7	TGTGCCAGCAAATTACAGGGGGTCTACGAGCAGTACTTC	CASKLQGVYEQYF
.	.	TRBV28	TRBJ1-5	TGTGCCAGCAGTTCTGGGGCCTCGAGCAATCAGCCCCAGCATTTT	CASSSGASSNQPQHF
TRBD2	.	TRBV5-1	TRBJ2-3	TGCGCCAGCAGCCCGGGAGCGGGGGGCACAGATACGCAGTATTTT	CASSPGAGGTDTQYF
.	.	TRBV7-9	TRBJ2-7	TGTGCCAGCAGCCGAAACGGGACACCTTCCTACGAGCAGTACTTC	CASSRNGTPSYEQYF
TRBD2	.	TRBV29-1	TRBJ2-7	TGCAGCGGCCTACTAGCGGGGTCCCTCGGGCAGTACTTC	CSGLLAGSLGQYF
.	.	TRBV25-1	TRBJ1-4	TGTGCCCCCAGGGGTGAAAAACTGTTTTTT	CAPRGEKLFF
.	.	TRBV6-6	TRBJ2-1	TGTGCCAGCAGCAGGGAAACCTACAATGAGCAGTTCTTC	CASSRETYNEQFF
TRBD2	.	TRBV4-1	TRBJ2-1	TGCGCCAGCAGCCAGACTAGCGGGAGTCTCTATGAGCAGTTCTTC	CASSQTSGSLYEQFF
.	.	TRBV9	TRBJ1-2	TGTGCCAGCAGCGTATCTGAGTGGCGCGGGGATAGTAGCTACACCTTC	CASSVSEWRGDSSYTF
TRBD2	once	TRBV4-2	TRBJ2-3	TGTGCCAGCAGCCAAGAGGCTAGCGGGAGGGCCAGGGATACGCAGTATTTT	CASSQEASGRARDTQYF
.	.	TRBV10-3	TRBJ1-6	TGTGCCATCAGTAACCCAGAGGACTATAATTCACCCCTCCACTTT	CAISNPEDYNSPLHF
.	.	TRBV7-3	TRBJ1-1	TGTGCCAGCCGTAGCAGGGCAGGTCTGAACACTGAAGCTTTCTTT	CASRSRAGLNTEAFF
TRBD2	.	TRBV11-3	TRBJ2-3	TGTGCCAGCAGCCCTGGACTAGCTGGGGGAGGAGATACGCAGTATTTT	CASSPGLAGGGDTQYF
.	few	TRBV5-1	TRBJ1-1	TGCGCCAGCAGCTTCCAGTTCGGGGGGCCTGAAGCTTTCTTT	CASSFQFGGPEAFF
TRBD2	.	TRBV6-1	TRBJ2-3	TGTGCCAGCAGTGCTAGCGGGTACACAGATACGCAGTATTTT	CASSASGYTDTQYF
TRBD1	.	TRBV15	TRBJ1-4	TGTGCCACCAGCCCCACGGGCGGGCGACAGGGAACGATCGAAAAACTGTTTTTT	CATSPTGGRQGTIEKLFF
.	.	TRBV6-5	TRBJ1-1	TGTGCCAGCAGTTACGAAGGGGTTGGGGACACTGAAGCTTTCTTT	CASSYEGVGDTEAFF
TRBD1	few	TRBV18	TRBJ2-7	TGTGCCAGCTCACCAAGGGACAGCTCCTACGAGCAGTACTTC	CASSPRDSSYEQYF
TRBD2	.	TRBV7-2	TRBJ2-3	TGTGCCAGCACCGCTAGCGGGGGGTATACGCAGTATTTT	CASTASGGYTQYF
TRBD1	.	TRBV28	TRBJ2-7	TGTGCCAGCAGTCCCTCGGACAGGGCTGGAAACGAGCAGTACTTC	CASSPSDRAGNEQYF
TRBD1	few	TRBV29-1	TRBJ1-1	TGCAGCGCGGGACAGGGGTACACTGAAGCTTTCTTT	CSAGQGYTEAFF
TRBD1	.	TRBV28	TRBJ1-5	TGTGCCAGCAGCTCCGGGACAGATAGCTTTAGCAATCAGCCCCAGCATTTT	CASSSGTDSFSNQPQHF
TRBD2	.	TRBV19	TRBJ2-1	TGTGCCAGTAGTATACTAGCGGTGCAATACAGTGAGCAGTTCTTC	CASSILAVQYSEQFF
TRBD1	.	TRBV12-5	TRBJ1-4	TGTGCTAGTGGTTTTGTATCCACCATAAGACAGGGGGTTAACCTTAATGAAAAACTGTTTTTT	CASGFVSTIRQGVNLNEKLFF
.	.	TRBV7-6	TRBJ1-1	TGTGCCAGCAGCTTATGGGCCGAAGGAGCTTTCTTT	CASSLWAEGAFF
TRBD2	few	TRBV5-4	TRBJ2-1	TGTGCCAGCAGCTTTCCTAGCGGGAGGGTGTATGAGCAGTTCTTC	CASSFPSGRVYEQFF
TRBD2	once	TRBV11-3	TRBJ2-5	TGTGCCAGCAGCTTAGACTCCCTCAGTAGCGGGGAGTGGAAGACCCAGTACTTC	CASSLDSLSSGEWKTQYF
.	.	TRBV5-1	TRBJ1-1	TGCGCCAGCAGCTTGGGAGGGCGGGACACTGAAGCTTTCTTT	CASSLGGRDTEAFF
.	.	TRBV6-1	TRBJ1-6	TGTGCCAGCAGAGAGACAGGAGGCAATTCACCCCTCCACTTT	CASRETGGNSPLHF
.	.	TRBV10-2	TRBJ2-2	TGCGCCAGCAGTGTTCGGCAGGGAAACACCGGGGAGCTGTTTTTT	CASSVRQGNTGELFF
.	.	TRBV11-3	TRBJ1-2	TGTGCCAGCAGCTTACCGAACTATGGCTACACCTTC	CASSLPNYGYTF
.	.	TRBV6-1	TRBJ1-2	TGTGCCAGCAGTGAAGGGCCGTCCATGCGGTATGGCTACACCTTC	CASSEGPSMRYGYTF
.	.	TRBV27	TRBJ1-2	TGTGCCAGCAGTTTTCAGGGGCTCGATGGCTACACCTTC	CASSFQGLDGYTF
TRBD2	.	TRBV4-1	TRBJ2-4	TGCGCCAGCAGCCAATCCCTAGCGGGGGGGCCGGACAAAAACATTCAGTACTTC	CASSQSLAGGPDKNIQYF
.	few	TRBV5-4	TRBJ1-4	TGTGCCGCGGGGGGTTCTAATGAAAAACTGTTTTTT	CAAGGSNEKLFF
TRBD2	.	TRBV11-3	TRBJ2-5	TGTGCCAGCAGCGTGCCTAGCGGACAAGAGACCCAGTACTTC	CASSVPSGQETQYF
TRBD1	.	TRBV6-5	TRBJ1-5	TGTGCCAGCAGTGACGACAGGGTTAGACCCCAGCATTTT	CASSDDRVRPQHF
.	.	TRBV5-1	TRBJ2-7	TGCGCCAGCAGCTTGGCGGCTTCCGGGAGAAACTACGAGCAGTACTTC	CASSLAASGRNYEQYF
.	.	TRBV5-8	TRBJ2-1	TGTGCCAGCAGCTTGGAACTGGAGGGGAGCTCCTACAATGAGCAGTTCTTC	CASSLELEGSSYNEQFF
TRBD1	.	TRBV27	TRBJ2-5	TGTGCCAGCAGTTTATACGGACAGGGTCAAGAGACCCAGTACTTC	CASSLYGQGQETQYF